The 24 T cell receptor beta chains listed next were all sequenced from one sample in a study of T-cell reconstitution after alpha-beta-depleted transplantation in children. Preparation of the TCRbeta library involved a method that used unique molecular identifiers. TCRdb passed the PCR reads through MiXCR, listing each CDR3 protein once. The sample has 700,000 to 950,000 distinct CDR3 sequences, roughly 15% seen once. The sequenced sample was PBMCs, mostly from graft donor cells, obtained 360 days after TCRalphabeta/CD19-depleted stem cell transplant. These receptors were obtained from a male patient between 10 and 17 years old who had a stem cell transplant for acute lymphoblastic leukemia, so the T cells may come from the graft donor.

For the CDR3, the DNA is TGCAGTGCACCTGCTAGCGGGAGTACCGGCGAGCAGTACTTC. This sequence encodes CSAPASGSTGEQYF. This rearrangement joins TRBV20-1 to TRBJ2-7, with 10 bases matching TRBD2. The CDR3 extends over 14 amino acids. Per the germline V gene, CDR1 is DFQATT and CDR2 is SNEGSKA (reference sequence). Germline trimming cut 6 bases from V and 6 bases from J; bases unmatched to any gene: 11.

The V and J genes are TRBV7-8 and TRBJ1-6; D is possibly TRBD1 (5 bases). CDR3 length equals 15 residues. CDR1 SGHVS and CDR2 FQNEAQ come from the germline V gene. Trimming left V 3 bases short and J 10 bases short, with 16 bases between. The CDR3 spells CASSLGPPPASPLHF. DNA for the CDR3: TGTGCCAGCAGCTTGGGACCCCCTCCGGCCTCACCCCTCCACTTT.

The chain carries TRBV25-1 and TRBJ2-3, with 9 bases matching TRBD1. This CDR3 comprises 14 residues. Germline CDR1 reads MGHDK; CDR2 reads SYGVNS. The ends lost 3 bases at V and 4 bases at J; junction bases unmatched: 2. The CDR3 reads CASSETGGPDTQYF. The CDR3, as DNA: TGTGCCAGCAGTGAGACAGGGGGGCCAGATACGCAGTATTTT.

This clonotype has a count of ten or more. The chain links TRBV5-1 to TRBJ2-1, with 7 bases identical to TRBD1. Germline values: CDR1 SGHRS, CDR2 YFSETQ. CDR3 size: 16 residues. The V gene end was trimmed by 0 bases and the J gene end by 0 bases; junction bases not matched to a gene: 3. The CDR3 loop reads CASSLGDSLSYNEQFF. CDR3 nucleotides: TGCGCCAGCAGCTTGGGGGACAGTCTCTCCTACAATGAGCAGTTCTTC.

CDR3 sequence reads: CASSPPAGGSSHEQFF. The CDR3 DNA follows: TGTGCCAGCAGCCCCCCTGCTGGCGGGAGTTCTCATGAGCAGTTCTTC. This chain links TRBV14 with TRBJ2-1; 7 bases are shared with TRBD2. This CDR3 contains 16 residues. V shed 4 bases and J 8 bases; nucleotides not matched to a gene: 14. Germline V gene data show CDR1 as SGHDN and CDR2 as FVKESK.

This sequence joins TRBV7-9 and TRBJ2-7, with D possibly TRBD1 on 5 matching bases. The germline gives CDR1 SEHNR, CDR2 FQNEAQ (reference sequence). With 4 bases removed from V and 1 base from J, the gap between germline ends came to 11 bases. CDR3 length: 14 amino acids. CDR3 in amino acids: CASSSPTDSYEQYF. The CDR3 coding sequence is TGTGCCAGCAGCTCTCCGACAGATTCCTACGAGCAGTACTTC.

This clonotype was observed a few times. The J gene is TRBJ2-1, the V gene TRBV6-2 or TRBV6-3, with 10 bases fitting TRBD1. The CDR3 runs 17 residues. Germline V lookup: CDR1 MNHEY, CDR2 SVGEGT. V trimming: 1 base; J trimming: 7 bases; junction bases outside the gene matches: 10. DNA for the CDR3: TGTGCCAGCAGTTACTGGAATCCGGGACAGGGGAGGAATGAGCAGTTCTTC. Protein: CASSYWNPGQGRNEQFF.

V and J are TRBV28 and TRBJ2-7, with 10 bases aligning to TRBD2. Germline V gene lookup returns CDR1 MDHEN and CDR2 SYDVKM. CDR3 length: 15 residues. The V gene end was trimmed by 7 bases and the J gene end by 3 bases; junction bases not matched to a gene: 9. CDR3 in DNA: TGTGCCAGCAATACTCAGGGACTAGCGTACTACGAGCAGTACTTC. Its protein product is CASNTQGLAYYEQYF.

This chain connects TRBV5-1 to TRBJ2-1, with D unresolved. Trimming took off 4 bases at V and 15 bases at J, with 26 bases between the two ends. This CDR3 is built from 15 residues. The germline gives CDR1 SGHRS, CDR2 YFSETQ. CDR3 sequence: CASSHSLVQGSRLFF. CDR3 DNA sequence: TGCGCCAGCAGCCACTCTCTAGTGCAAGGATCGAGGTTGTTCTTC.

This clonotype has only a few counts. The chain couples TRBV24-1 to TRBJ2-5, with 7 bases that match TRBD1. After removal of 0 bases from V and 7 bases from J, the junction contained 10 bases not matched to a gene. Germline V lookup: CDR1 KGHDR, CDR2 SFDVKD. CDR3 size: 16 residues. The CDR3 is CATSDLAMTGWGTQYF. The DNA for the CDR3 is TGTGCCACCAGTGATTTGGCTATGACAGGGTGGGGGACCCAGTACTTC.

This clonotype has at least ten counts. The chain joins TRBV6-5 to TRBJ1-3; D possibly corresponds to TRBD1 (5 bases). CDR3 length: 14 amino acids. Germline lookup yields CDR1 MNHEY and CDR2 SVGAGI. V lost 2 bases, J lost 3 bases, and 8 bases lay in between. This chain's CDR3 is CASSYQGGGNTIYF. The CDR3 bases are TGTGCCAGCAGTTACCAGGGTGGTGGAAACACCATATATTTT.

The V call is TRBV7-6, the J call TRBJ2-3; weak D call: TRBD2 (5 bases). Germline V gene lookup returns CDR1 SGHVS and CDR2 FNYEAQ. The CDR3 is made up of 16 amino acids. The V and J ends lost 8 bases and 0 bases respectively, with 18 bases between them. The CDR3 DNA sequence: TGTGCCAGCGTACCGGGGATTTCAACTAGCACAGATACGCAGTATTTT. It encodes CASVPGISTSTDTQYF.

This clonotype was observed many times. The chain employs TRBV5-8 and TRBJ2-1, with TRBD2 matching over 8 bases. CDR3 size: 16 residues. The V gene's germline CDR1 is SGHTS and CDR2 YDEGEE. With V trimmed by 2 bases and J by 3 bases, 7 bases remained unmatched. The CDR3 sequence is CASSLGTSGLYNEQFF. CDR3 coding DNA: TGTGCCAGCAGCTTAGGGACTAGTGGTCTCTACAATGAGCAGTTCTTC.

This clonotype was detected a few times. This chain links TRBV29-1 with TRBJ2-1; the match to TRBD1 covers 11 bases. The CDR3 covers 16 residues. The germline CDR1 and CDR2 sequences are SQVTM and ANQGSEA. V was clipped by 7 bases and J by 4 bases; unmatched bases: 12. CDR3 nucleotides: TGCAGCGCCGGGACAGGGGGAACCTGGGGGTACAATGAGCAGTTCTTC. This sequence encodes CSAGTGGTWGYNEQFF.

This clonotype has ten or more counts. V and J are TRBV29-1 and TRBJ2-1; 9 bases fit TRBD1. CDR1 is SQVTM and CDR2 is ANQGSEA in the germline V gene. This CDR3 spans 14 amino acids. The V gene end was trimmed by 7 bases and the J gene end by 8 bases; junction bases not matched to a gene: 12. The CDR3 sequence: CSAPARDRDDEQFF. CDR3 bases: TGCAGCGCCCCCGCCCGGGACAGGGACGATGAGCAGTTCTTC.

This chain links TRBV28 with TRBJ2-7, with no clear D. The CDR3 contains 13 residues. The germline V and J ends were trimmed by 3 bases and 5 bases, with 11 bases remaining between them. CDR1 MDHEN and CDR2 SYDVKM come from the germline V gene. The CDR3 protein is CASSFDFGNEQYF. CDR3 bases: TGTGCCAGCAGTTTCGATTTTGGTAACGAGCAGTACTTC.

This clonotype was seen only a few times. This rearrangement joins TRBV7-9 to TRBJ2-5, with 8 bases matching TRBD1. CDR3 length: 14 amino acids. J lost 1 base, V lost 10 bases, and 8 bases had no gene match. Germline V gene sequence: CDR1 SEHNR, CDR2 FQNEAQ (reference sequence). The chain's CDR3 is CATKMGTGQETQYF. Here the CDR3 DNA reads TGTGCCACCAAAATGGGGACAGGCCAAGAGACCCAGTACTTC.

This clonotype was picked up many times. V is TRBV9 and J is TRBJ2-3, with D possibly TRBD2 on 5 matching bases. Per the germline V gene, CDR1 is SGDLS and CDR2 is YYNGEE. This CDR3 is 15 amino acids long. Trimming left V 0 bases short and J 0 bases short, with 8 bases between. The CDR3 sequence is CASSVGWTSTDTQYF. Written as DNA, the CDR3 is TGTGCCAGCAGCGTAGGCTGGACTAGCACAGATACGCAGTATTTT.

The genes are TRBV30 and TRBJ2-5; D might be TRBD1 (7 bases). This CDR3 has 12 residues. The germline V gene encodes CDR1 GTSNPN and CDR2 SVGIG (reference sequence). V shed 5 bases and J shed 5 bases, with 12 bases lying between them. CDR3 nucleotide sequence: TGTGCCTGGGGCAGGGGGAGGGAGACCCAGTACTTC. It translates to CAWGRGRETQYF.

The table lists this clonotype with a few counts. The genes are TRBV6-1 and TRBJ2-7; 16 nucleotides match TRBD2. Germline assignment: CDR1 MNHNS and CDR2 SASEGT. The CDR3 sequence is 18 residues long. J lost 5 bases, V lost 4 bases, and 11 bases had no gene match. The CDR3 DNA follows: TGTGCCAGCAGTGCGGGACTAGCGGGAGGGCCGGGGTACCACGAGCAGTACTTC. As protein: CASSAGLAGGPGYHEQYF.

This clonotype was counted between two and nine times. The chain has TRBV12-3 or TRBV12-4 and TRBJ2-3, with a possible D match to TRBD1 (5 bases). Between the trimmed V and J ends, which lost 2 bases and 6 bases, there was a span of 12 bases. CDR3 length: 14 residues. The CDR3 nucleotides read TGTGCCAGCAGTTTATTTCAAAAGGGGGATACGCAGTATTTT. Translated, it gives CASSLFQKGDTQYF.

V gene TRBV20-1 combines with J gene TRBJ2-7; 10 nucleotides match TRBD2. The ends lost 8 bases at V and 4 bases at J; junction bases unmatched: 8. CDR1 and CDR2 (germline): DFQATT, SNEGSKA (reference sequence). This CDR3 region has 13 residues. CDR3 residues: CSTPSGSGYEQYF. CDR3 in DNA: TGCAGTACCCCTAGCGGGAGTGGTTACGAGCAGTACTTC.

This clonotype appeared many times. The V gene is TRBV13, the J gene TRBJ2-1, with D possibly being TRBD1 or TRBD2 (6 bases each). The CDR3 is 15 amino acids. The germline V and J ends were trimmed by 3 bases and 7 bases, with 16 bases remaining between them. Per the germline V gene, CDR1 is PRHDT and CDR2 is FYEKMQ (reference sequence). This CDR3 reads CASSLLGGGRNEQFF. The CDR3 DNA sequence: TGTGCCAGCAGCTTGTTAGGGGGAGGTAGAAATGAGCAGTTCTTC.

The J gene is TRBJ1-5, the V gene TRBV29-1, with D perhaps TRBD1 (6 bases). The CDR3 runs to 14 residues. V was cut by 3 bases and J by 3 bases, with 12 bases left in between. Germline CDR1 SQVTM, CDR2 ANQGSEA. The CDR3 coding sequence is TGCAGCGTTGAGGTAGGGGGTACCAATCAGCCCCAGCATTTT. Translated, it gives CSVEVGGTNQPQHF.